This TCR beta chain was captured in a study of blood T cell repertoires in COVID-19. Overall study: Material from acute and convalescent COVID-19 was sourced from the United States, Italy and Spain.

TCRdb keeps only in-frame clones here, not all; method: immunoSEQ multiplex PCR. The profile shows some 250,000 clones, 80% to 90% of them singletons. Trimming at V came to 0 bases and at J to 10 bases, leaving 9 bases not matched to a gene. Germline V CDR1 and CDR2: WSHSY, SAAADI. The CDR3 runs 15 residues. This clone was detected a few times. The TCR sequence derives from a woman aged 45-65 years who had recovered from COVID-19. Material: PBMCs or T cells enriched from blood (not recorded which). The V and J genes are TRBV10-2 and TRBJ1-5; 7 nucleotides line up with TRBD1. The CDR3 DNA reads TGCGCCAGCAGTGAGTCGTACGGGACAGCAAGACCCCAGCATTTT. This sequence encodes CASSESYGTARPQHF.